One and the same sample provided the 24 T cell receptor beta chains below, sequenced in a study of T cells in women clearing cervical HPV infection. Measured with immunoSEQ multiplex PCR; TCRdb has only the in-frame clones, and not every one. The sample includes tens of thousands of clones. Sequences were obtained from blood buffy coat. The receptors were gathered from a woman aged 18-70 years with a cervical HPV16 infection that either progressed to CIN3+ or cleared (not recorded which).

To note about this clone: The observed sequence ends 3 residues before the CDR3 terminus, with the missing tail filled in from the germline J gene. V gene TRBV7-2 combines with J gene TRBJ2-1; 7 bases agree with TRBD1. Looked up from germline, CDR1 is SGHTA and CDR2 is FQGNSA. After removal of 5 bases from V and 2 bases from J, the junction contained 6 bases not matched to a gene. The CDR3 length is 15 residues. CDR3 DNA (partial): TGTGCCAGCAGCATATCGACAGGGACCTACAATGAG. It is translated as CASSISTGTYNE. The whole CDR3 is CASSISTGTYNEQFF.

Comment on this clone: Read coverage stops 3 residues before the CDR3 terminus; the germline J gene supplies the remainder. V gene TRBV19 combines with J gene TRBJ2-1, with D possibly TRBD2 on 6 matching bases. The V gene lost 6 bases and the J gene lost 0 bases, with 12 bases spanning the gap. CDR1 is LNHDA and CDR2 is SQIVND in the germline V gene (reference sequence). The CDR3 contains 15 residues. The sequenced CDR3 bases are TGTGCCAGTAGCCCCACTAGCAACTCCTACAATGAG. Translated: CASSPTSNSYNE. The full CDR3 protein reads CASSPTSNSYNEQFF.

Regarding this clone: Sequencing ends 3 residues short of the CDR3 end; the germline J gene provides the rest. The rearrangement joins TRBV7-6 to TRBJ1-4; D gene uncertain. The germline V gene encodes CDR1 SGHVS and CDR2 FNYEAQ. The CDR3 is made up of 14 amino acids. V gave up 1 base and J gave up 6 bases, with 9 bases separating them. The CDR3 reads CASSLVSGDEKLFF. CDR3 DNA, as far as it was read: TGTGCCAGCAGCTTAGTTTCCGGGGATGAAAAA.

About this clone: The read halts 3 residues ahead of the CDR3 end, with the missing end drawn from the germline J gene. The genes are TRBV6-2 or TRBV6-3 and TRBJ2-6, with D possibly matching TRBD1 (5 bases). V gave up 6 bases and J gave up 0 bases, with 6 bases separating them. This CDR3 comprises 14 residues. Per the germline V gene, CDR1 is MNHEY and CDR2 is SVGEGT. The sequenced CDR3 bases are TGTGCCAGCAGCAGGGACTCTGGGGCCAACGTC. The encoded protein is CASSRDSGANV. The full CDR3 sequence reads CASSRDSGANVLTF.

Worth noting for this clone: The CDR3 goes on 3 residues after the read ends, and that part is filled in from the germline J gene. This specimen includes other DNA sequences encoding the same CDR3. The chain combines TRBV7-3 with TRBJ2-5; 12 bases line up with TRBD2. The CDR3 has 15 residues. The germline gives CDR1 SGHTA, CDR2 FQGTGA. Germline trimming cut 5 bases from V and 4 bases from J; bases unmatched to any gene: 5. The part of the CDR3 DNA that was read is TGTGCCAGCAGCCTATCGGGACTAGCGGGAGAGACC. It codes for CASSLSGLAGET. The full CDR3 sequence reads CASSLSGLAGETQYF.

Comment on this clone: The DNA ends 3 residues before the CDR3 does, and the rest of the CDR3 is filled in from the germline J gene. This chain joins TRBV5-1 and TRBJ2-3, with D unresolved. The V gene's germline CDR1 is SGHRS and CDR2 YFSETQ. The CDR3 is made up of 16 amino acids. V was cut by 0 bases and J by 3 bases, with 14 bases left in between. The DNA read from the CDR3 is TGCGCCAGCAGCTTGGCCTATGCGAATGCGACAGATACG. This gives the protein CASSLAYANATDT. The full CDR3 sequence reads CASSLAYANATDTQYF.

Notes on this clone: The junction differs from germline at one of its ends, possibly a read error. The CDR3 extends 3 residues past the end of the read, so its final part is completed from the germline J gene. The chain has TRBV7-9 and TRBJ2-7; 10 positions agree with TRBD1. The CDR3 is 15 residues long. Germline CDR1 is SEHNR and CDR2 is FQNEAQ (reference sequence). The CDR3 DNA, read in part, is TGTTCCAGCAGCGGCCGGGACAGGGGATCCTACGAG. This encodes CSSSGRDRGSYE. The full-length CDR3 reads as CSSSGRDRGSYEQYF. The full variable domain, completed using reference TRBV7-9 and TRBJ2-7, is DTGVSQNPRHKITKRGQNVTFRCDPISEHNRLYWYRQTLGQGPEFLTYFQNEAQLEKSRLLSDRFSAERPKGSFSTLEIQRTEQGDSAMYLCSSSGRDRGSYEQYFGPGTRLTVT.

Turning to this clone: The read terminates 3 residues before the CDR3 end, so the remaining end is supplied by the germline J gene. This chain connects TRBV9 to TRBJ1-5, with D tentatively TRBD1 (6 bases). The germline V and J ends were trimmed by 0 bases and 2 bases, with 9 bases remaining between them. The CDR3 is 15 residues long. The V gene's germline CDR1 is SGDLS and CDR2 YYNGEE. CDR3 in amino acids: CASSVGGGGNQPQHF. Incomplete CDR3 DNA: TGTGCCAGCAGCGTAGGCGGGGGCGGCAATCAGCCC.

A word on this clone: The read comes to an end 3 residues before the CDR3 does, leaving the germline J gene to fill in the end. The chain recombines TRBV28 with TRBJ2-5; 11 positions match TRBD2. The germline gives CDR1 MDHEN, CDR2 SYDVKM. The ends lost 1 base at V and 5 bases at J; junction bases unmatched: 3. This CDR3 has 15 residues. The sequenced CDR3 bases are TGTGCCAGCAGTTTATTCGCTAGCGGGGGGGAGACC. Protein: CASSLFASGGET. The full CDR3 protein is CASSLFASGGETQYF.

Worth noting for this clone: The read stops 3 residues short of the end of the CDR3; the missing end is completed from the germline J gene. The V call is TRBV5-6, the J call TRBJ2-1, with D possibly matching TRBD1 (5 bases). Trimming left V 6 bases short and J 4 bases short, with 11 bases between. This CDR3 contains 13 residues. Germline V lookup: CDR1 SGHDT, CDR2 YYEEEE. The CDR3 DNA, read in part, is TGTGCCAGCACCACGGACAAGTACAATGAG. Its protein product is CASTTDKYNE. The whole CDR3 region reads CASTTDKYNEQFF. Based on the CDR3 plus reference TRBV5-6 and TRBJ2-1, the full variable domain is DAGVTQSPTHLIKTRGQQVTLRCSPKSGHDTVSWYQQALGQGPQFIFQYYEEEERQRGNFPDRFSGHQFPNYSSELNVNALLLGDSALYLCASTTDKYNEQFFGPGTRLTVL.

A remark on this clone: The DNA ends 3 residues before the CDR3 does, and the rest of the CDR3 is filled in from the germline J gene. The chain couples TRBV11-2 to TRBJ2-7, with 8 bases aligning to TRBD2. J was trimmed by 5 bases and V by 3 bases; bases with no gene match: 0. The CDR3 loop spans 12 amino acids. CDR1 is SGHAT, CDR2 FQNNGV, per germline. The CDR3 bases that were read are TGTGCCAGCAGCTTCGGGGGGGACGAG. Its translation is CASSFGGDE. The entire CDR3 protein is CASSFGGDEQYF.

Worth noting for this clone: The read halts 3 residues ahead of the CDR3 end, with the missing end drawn from the germline J gene. The V call is TRBV18, the J call TRBJ1-5; tentative D call: TRBD1 (6 bases). Trimming stripped 0 bases from V and 1 base from J, with 7 bases between. From germline, CDR1 is KGHSH and CDR2 LQKENI. The CDR3 covers 15 residues. The CDR3 DNA, read in part, is TGTGCCAGCTCACCACCAGGGGGAAGCAATCAGCCC. As protein: CASSPPGGSNQP. The CDR3 in full is CASSPPGGSNQPQHF. Combining the CDR3 with reference TRBV18 and TRBJ1-5 gives the whole variable domain NAGVMQNPRHLVRRRGQEARLRCSPMKGHSHVYWYRQLPEEGLKFMVYLQKENIIDESGMPKERFSAEFPKEGPSILRIQQVVRGDSAAYFCASSPPGGSNQPQHFGDGTRLSIL.

Of note for this clone: The read falls 3 residues short of the CDR3 end, and the missing part is taken from the germline J gene. The chain joins TRBV7-3 to TRBJ2-5; no clear D. The CDR3 spans 16 residues. V was shortened by 2 bases and J by 2 bases, with 15 bases between the two germline ends. Germline V gives CDR1 SGHTA, CDR2 FQGTGA. The CDR3 sequence: CASSLEGRQKQETQYF. The covered CDR3 bases are TGTGCCAGCAGCTTAGAAGGCAGGCAAAAACAAGAGACC.

A note on this clone: Sequencing ends 3 residues short of the CDR3 end; the germline J gene provides the rest. The rearrangement uses TRBV18 and TRBJ2-7; 10 nucleotides agree with TRBD1. The CDR3 extends over 21 amino acids. Germline V gene sequence: CDR1 KGHSH, CDR2 LQKENI. Germline trimming cut 0 bases from V and 4 bases from J; bases unmatched to any gene: 21. The CDR3 sequence is CASSPPRTGGGLRPIVYEQYF. Partial CDR3 DNA: TGTGCCAGCTCACCACCGAGGACAGGGGGTGGCCTACGTCCTATCGTATACGAG.

About this clone itself: The CDR3 is cut off 3 residues early in the read; its end comes from the germline J gene. V is TRBV7-6 and J is TRBJ1-6; 8 bases map to TRBD1. The CDR3 loop spans 15 amino acids. Germline loops: CDR1 SGHVS, CDR2 FNYEAQ. J gave up 10 bases and V 1 base, and 6 bases lay outside the gene matches. CDR3 protein: CASSLEWTGKSPLHF. The sequenced part of the CDR3 DNA is TGTGCCAGCAGCTTAGAGTGGACAGGGAAATCACCC. The full variable domain, its missing parts supplied by reference TRBV7-6 and TRBJ1-6, is GAGVSQSPRYKVTKRGQDVALRCDPISGHVSLYWYRQALGQGPEFLTYFNYEAQQDKSGLPNDRFSAERPEGSISTLTIQRTEQRDSAMYRCASSLEWTGKSPLHFGNGTRLTVT.

About this clone itself: The CDR3 end falls 3 residues outside the read, so it is completed with the germline J gene. The chain combines TRBV5-1 with TRBJ2-5; TRBD2 matches at 9 bases. V trimming: 3 bases; J trimming: 2 bases; junction bases outside the gene matches: 5. There are 15 residues in the CDR3. Germline CDR1 is SGHRS and CDR2 is YFSETQ. The sequenced part of the CDR3 DNA is TGCGCCAGCAGCTACAGCGGGGGGACTCAAGAGACC. Protein: CASSYSGGTQET. The CDR3 as a whole reads CASSYSGGTQETQYF.

About this clone: The read ends 3 residues shy of where the CDR3 ends; the end is completed using the germline J gene. The gene calls are TRBV7-9 and TRBJ1-5, with no clear D. CDR1 is SEHNR, CDR2 FQNEAQ, per germline (reference sequence). The CDR3 runs to 14 residues. Between the trimmed V and J ends, which lost 5 bases and 2 bases, there was a span of 10 bases. Partial CDR3 DNA: TGTGCCAGCAGCCCTACCTCGGGCAATCAGCCC. Protein product: CASSPTSGNQP. The whole CDR3 region reads CASSPTSGNQPQHF.

As regards this clone: The read comes to an end 3 residues before the CDR3 does, leaving the germline J gene to fill in the end. The chain uses TRBV5-1 and TRBJ1-6; D is unclear. The CDR3 has 17 residues. V was trimmed by 1 base and J by 0 bases, leaving 11 bases between them. Germline assignment: CDR1 SGHRS and CDR2 YFSETQ. The CDR3 spells CASSLWQSSSYNSPLHF. The sequenced CDR3 bases are TGCGCCAGCAGCTTGTGGCAGTCCAGCTCCTATAATTCACCC.

A note on this clone: The observed sequence ends 3 residues before the CDR3 terminus, with the missing tail filled in from the germline J gene. This chain links TRBV20-1 with TRBJ2-1, with D maybe TRBD1 (6 bases). The length of the CDR3 is 16 residues. Trimming cost V 0 bases and J 0 bases, with 12 bases left between them. Germline V gene sequence: CDR1 DFQATT, CDR2 SNEGSKA (reference sequence). Partial CDR3 DNA: TGCAGTGCTAGAGACCCTACAGGGCGCTCCTACAATGAG. Protein: CSARDPTGRSYNE. The full CDR3 protein is CSARDPTGRSYNEQFF.

With regard to this clone: The read gets to within 3 residues of the CDR3 end, and the germline J gene fills in the rest. The rearrangement uses TRBV4-2 and TRBJ2-3; TRBD2 agrees at 14 bases. The CDR3 contains 16 residues. Germline assignment: CDR1 LGHNA and CDR2 YNFKEQ. With V trimmed by 1 base and J by 4 bases, 1 base remained unmatched. CDR3 DNA, as far as it was read: TGTGCCAGCAGCCAAGGACTAGCGGGGGGGCCAGATACG. Its protein is CASSQGLAGGPDT. In full, the CDR3 is CASSQGLAGGPDTQYF.

Comment on this clone: Read sequence stops 3 residues before the CDR3 end, and the germline J gene provides the missing end. The chain joins TRBV2 to TRBJ1-4, with D possibly being TRBD1 (6 bases). Trimming stripped 1 base from V and 5 bases from J, with 11 bases between. CDR1 and CDR2 from the germline V gene are SNHLY and FYNNEI. The CDR3 has 15 amino acids. The part of the CDR3 DNA that was read is TGTGCCAGCAGTGAAGGTGGCCAGGGGAATGAAAAA. Translated, it gives CASSEGGQGNEK. The entire CDR3 sequence reads CASSEGGQGNEKLFF.

Concerning this clone itself: The read ends 3 residues early relative to the CDR3; the germline J gene fills the gap. The chain has TRBV20-1 and TRBJ1-5; 7 bases map to TRBD1. CDR1 DFQATT and CDR2 SNEGSKA come from the germline V gene (reference sequence). This CDR3 comprises 12 residues. V was pared by 6 bases and J by 5 bases, with 4 bases of the junction left unmatched. The CDR3 here is CSANRGDQPQHF. The CDR3 DNA, read in part, is TGCAGTGCCAACAGGGGCGATCAGCCC.

Of note for this clone: The read stops 3 residues short of the end of the CDR3; the missing end is completed from the germline J gene. The chain is built from TRBV6-1 and TRBJ2-3, with D tentatively TRBD1 or TRBD2 (5 bases each). CDR1 is MNHNS, CDR2 SASEGT, per germline. The CDR3 extends over 15 amino acids. V lost 4 bases and J lost 2, with 13 bases in between. This CDR3 is CASSGQTGSTDTQYF. The sequenced CDR3 bases are TGTGCCAGCAGTGGACAGACGGGATCCACAGATACG.

Of note for this clone: The CDR3 end is not reached by the read, which stops 3 residues before it; the germline J gene fills it in. The chain links TRBV30 to TRBJ2-5, with a tentative D call TRBD2 (7 bases). Germline CDR1 is GTSNPN and CDR2 is SVGIG (reference sequence). V lost 5 bases and J 0 bases, leaving 16 bases between the germline ends. The CDR3 covers 15 residues. CDR3 DNA (partial): TGTGCCTGGGTCGCCAAGGGGGGGTACCAAGAGACC. Translating it yields CAWVAKGGYQET. The CDR3 as a whole reads CAWVAKGGYQETQYF.